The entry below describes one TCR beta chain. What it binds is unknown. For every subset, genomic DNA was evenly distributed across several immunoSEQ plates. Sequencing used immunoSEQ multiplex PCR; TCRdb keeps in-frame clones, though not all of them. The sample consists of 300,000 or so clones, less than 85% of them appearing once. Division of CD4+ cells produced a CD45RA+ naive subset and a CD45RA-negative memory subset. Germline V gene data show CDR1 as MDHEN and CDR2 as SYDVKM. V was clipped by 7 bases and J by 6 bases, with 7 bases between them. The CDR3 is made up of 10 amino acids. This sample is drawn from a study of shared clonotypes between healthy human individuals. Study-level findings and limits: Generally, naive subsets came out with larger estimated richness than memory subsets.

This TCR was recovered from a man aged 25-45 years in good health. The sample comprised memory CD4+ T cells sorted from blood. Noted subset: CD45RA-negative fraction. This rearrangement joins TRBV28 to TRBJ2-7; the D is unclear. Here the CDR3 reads CASKDGEQYF. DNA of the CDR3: TGTGCCAGCAAAGACGGCGAGCAGTACTTC.